Described below is a single T cell receptor beta chain sequence and its context. This CDR3 is built from 15 residues. Germline assignment: CDR1 SGHRS and CDR2 YFSETQ. The germline V and J ends were trimmed by 1 base and 2 bases, with 12 bases remaining between them. These data originate in a study of blood T cell repertoires in COVID-19. For the study at large: Sites in the United States, Italy and Spain provided acute and convalescent COVID-19 samples. The analysed material was cDNA or gDNA that came from T cells, B-cell-depleted T cells, or PBMCs.

The Seattle patients, enrolled during active infection, were followed longitudinally. Authors' processing steps: Amplification with reference gene primers provided the estimates of nucleated cell counts. Method: immunoSEQ multiplex PCR; TCRdb's copy keeps in-frame clones and lacks some. The V and J calls and clone size come from that table; D and trimming were worked out from the DNA. The table shows about 200,000 clones, with 94% occurring only once. The gene calls are TRBV5-1 and TRBJ2-5; a possible D gene is TRBD2 (6 bases). Sequencing was done on a sample of peripheral blood. This receptor was taken from a man aged 30-40 years with COVID-19, enrolled during active disease. DNA of the CDR3: TGCGCCAGCAGCTTGAACACTGCGGGACAAGAGACCCAGTACTTC. Its protein product is CASSLNTAGQETQYF.